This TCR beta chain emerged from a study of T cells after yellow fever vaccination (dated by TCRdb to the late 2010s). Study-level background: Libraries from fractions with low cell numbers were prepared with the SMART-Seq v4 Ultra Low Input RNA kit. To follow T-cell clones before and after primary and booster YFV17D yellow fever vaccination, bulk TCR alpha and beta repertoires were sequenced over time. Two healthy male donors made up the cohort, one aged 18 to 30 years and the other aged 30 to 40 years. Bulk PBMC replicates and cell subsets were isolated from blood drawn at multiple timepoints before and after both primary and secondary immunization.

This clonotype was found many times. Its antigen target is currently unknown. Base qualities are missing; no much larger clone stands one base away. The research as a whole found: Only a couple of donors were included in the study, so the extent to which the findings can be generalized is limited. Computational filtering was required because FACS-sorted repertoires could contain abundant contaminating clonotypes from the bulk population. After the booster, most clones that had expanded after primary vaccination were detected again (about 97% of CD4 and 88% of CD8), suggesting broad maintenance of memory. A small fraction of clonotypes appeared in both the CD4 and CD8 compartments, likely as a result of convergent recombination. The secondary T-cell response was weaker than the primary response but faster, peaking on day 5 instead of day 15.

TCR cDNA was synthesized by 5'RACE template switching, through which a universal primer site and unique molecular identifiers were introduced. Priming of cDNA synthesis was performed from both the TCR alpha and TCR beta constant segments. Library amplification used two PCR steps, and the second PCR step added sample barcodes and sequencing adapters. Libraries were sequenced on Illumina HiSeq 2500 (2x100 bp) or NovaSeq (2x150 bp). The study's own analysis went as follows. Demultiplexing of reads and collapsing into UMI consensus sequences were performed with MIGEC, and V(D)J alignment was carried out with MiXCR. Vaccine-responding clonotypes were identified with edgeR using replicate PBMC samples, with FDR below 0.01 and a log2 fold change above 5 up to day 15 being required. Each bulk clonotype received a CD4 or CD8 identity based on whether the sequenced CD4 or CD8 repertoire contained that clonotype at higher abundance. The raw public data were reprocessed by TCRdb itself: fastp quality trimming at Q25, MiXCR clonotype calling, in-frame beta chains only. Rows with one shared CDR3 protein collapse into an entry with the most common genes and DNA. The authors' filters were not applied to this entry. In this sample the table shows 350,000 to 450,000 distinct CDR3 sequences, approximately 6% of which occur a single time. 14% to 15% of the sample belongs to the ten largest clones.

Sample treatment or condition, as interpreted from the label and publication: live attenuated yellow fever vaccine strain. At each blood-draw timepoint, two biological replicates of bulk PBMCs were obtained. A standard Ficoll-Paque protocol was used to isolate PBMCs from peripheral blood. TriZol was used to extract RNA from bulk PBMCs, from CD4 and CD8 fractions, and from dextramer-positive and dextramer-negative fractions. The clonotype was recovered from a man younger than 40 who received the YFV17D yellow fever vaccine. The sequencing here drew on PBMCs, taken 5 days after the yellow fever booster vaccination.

The nucleotide sequence reads TGTGCCAGCAGCCGCAGTGGGGTGGGGAACATTCAGTACTTC. This translates into CASSRSGVGNIQYF. Recombination connected TRBV11-2 to TRBJ2-4, with the D gene uncertain. V loses 5 bases, J loses 7 bases, and the germline ends lie 15 bases apart. The CDR1 and CDR2 encoded by the germline V gene are SGHAT and FQNNGV. The CDR3 sequence holds 14 residues, the cysteine and phenylalanine included. This entry keeps only the CDR3 DNA: 42 bases, framed from base 1.